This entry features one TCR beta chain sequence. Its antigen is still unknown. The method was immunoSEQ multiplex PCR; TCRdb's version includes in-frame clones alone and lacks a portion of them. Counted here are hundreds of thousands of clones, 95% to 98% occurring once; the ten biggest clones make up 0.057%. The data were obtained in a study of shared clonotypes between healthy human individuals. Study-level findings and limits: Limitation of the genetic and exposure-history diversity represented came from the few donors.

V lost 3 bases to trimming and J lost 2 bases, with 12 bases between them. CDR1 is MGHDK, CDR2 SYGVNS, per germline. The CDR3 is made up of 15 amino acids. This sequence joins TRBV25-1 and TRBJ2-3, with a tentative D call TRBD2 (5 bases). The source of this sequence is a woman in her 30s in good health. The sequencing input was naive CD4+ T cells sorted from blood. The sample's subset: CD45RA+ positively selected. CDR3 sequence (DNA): TGTGCCAGCAGTGATCCCGCGGGCCACACAGATACGCAGTATTTT. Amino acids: CASSDPAGHTDTQYF.